This T cell receptor (beta chain) derives from a study of T-cell memory formation after mild COVID-19 (dated by TCRdb to the early 2020s). For the wider study: Most TCR sequence clusters were specific to one of the two donors. In a couple of donors, T-cell clones that expanded and contracted after mild COVID-19 were followed by sequencing TCRalpha and TCRbeta repertoires longitudinally. Two young, previously healthy adult volunteers, one female and one male, were included in the cohort.

Overall results and qualifications from the work: The detection of some responding clones in pre-infection memory suggests that pre-existing cross-reactive memory T cells joined the SARS-CoV-2 response. SARS-CoV-2 specificity of the second-wave clones peaking on day 37 was not confirmed. Only a couple of mild cases were covered in the study, and larger cohorts including severe cases with pre-infection samples were considered necessary. Contracting CD4+ clones appeared mostly in the CM and EM memory subsets, whereas CD8+ clones were enriched in EMRA. Clones that contracted from day 15 to 85 showed balanced CD4/CD8 phenotypes, whereas a second wave of clones that expanded from day 15 to 37 leaned towards CD4+.

Data came from an Illumina NovaSeq 6000. TCRalpha and TCRbeta cDNA libraries were constructed by 5'RACE with constant-segment primers, with sample barcodes and unique molecular identifiers being introduced. Trizol reagent was used to extract RNA from every sample. Amplification of the libraries took two PCR steps, and the second step added a second sample barcode plus Illumina TruSeq adapters. Sequencing of the libraries was done on an Illumina NovaSeq, producing 2 x 150 bp paired-end reads. The authors processed their data as follows. With migec v1.2.7, reads were demultiplexed and then collapsed into UMI-guided consensus sequences. With mixcr v2.1.11, UMI consensuses were aligned to TRA and TRB V and J templates and assembled into clonotypes. Clonotypes were classified as expanded or contracted when called significant by both edgeR and NoisET, with noise models trained on biological replicates. edgeR calls used a false discovery rate-adjusted p below 0.01 and a log2 fold-change threshold of 1. As an exploratory analysis of dynamics, max-normalized trajectories of the 1000 most abundant clonotypes were examined by PCA with hierarchical clustering. Separately sequenced CD4+ and CD8+ repertoires were used to assign a CD4 or CD8 phenotype to each responding clone. Clones were called with MiXCR by TCRdb after fastp trimmed the public reads at Q25, and only in-frame beta chains were retained. Entries that share a CDR3 protein sequence are merged under the most common genes and DNA. What appears here as the V and J calls and clone size reflects TCRdb's work, not the paper's. The sample table contains roughly 320,000 distinct CDR3 sequences; only one count was recorded for 28% of them. The ten biggest clones cover around an eighth of the sample.

PBMCs were isolated by Ficoll-Paque density gradient centrifugation. The germline V gene encodes CDR1 SGHDT and CDR2 YYEEEE. Spanning cysteine to phenylalanine, the CDR3 consists of 13 amino acids. Here the CDR3 DNA is all that survives: 39 bases in frame from base 1. The junction shows trimming of 6 bases on V and 1 base on J, plus 11 bases between the germline ends. This clonotype was observed a handful of times. What antigen it recognizes has not been identified. No base quality values were provided; no much bigger clone lies one nucleotide off. The rearrangement joined TRBV5-6 to TRBJ2-7, with no D gene named confidently. Sequencing was carried out using PBMCs or a T cell subset sorted from them (not recorded which). The sequence was obtained from an adult woman who had mild COVID-19 (a few samples of this study predate the infection). The sample titles of this study are shuffled in the database, so cell type and time point are left out; the donor was told from shared clones. CDR3 sequence: CASISSGSYEQYF. In nucleotides, the sequence is TGTGCCAGCATTTCTTCAGGATCCTACGAGCAGTACTTC.